Presented here are 12 T cell receptor beta chains from one specimen sequenced in a study of control samples from healthy donors and cancer patients. Generated by immunoSEQ multiplex PCR, the TCRdb table keeps only in-frame clones and is missing some. The sample holds 90,000 to 110,000 clones; 83% are singletons and the top ten take approximately 13%. Sequences were obtained from blood. The receptors were gathered from a woman aged 45-60 years in good health.

V is TRBV9 and J is TRBJ2-1; 13 nucleotides agree with TRBD2. CDR1 is SGDLS and CDR2 is YYNGEE in the germline V gene. Germline trimming cut 4 bases from V and 4 bases from J; bases unmatched to any gene: 5. This CDR3 has 16 residues. The CDR3: CASSTGTSGAYNEQFF. CDR3 DNA sequence: TGTGCCAGCAGCACCGGGACTAGCGGGGCATACAATGAGCAGTTCTTC.

The rearrangement uses TRBV18 and TRBJ1-4; D uncertain. Germline V gene sequence: CDR1 KGHSH, CDR2 LQKENI. The CDR3 has 15 residues. Trimming pared 1 base from V and 7 bases from J, leaving 13 bases between. The CDR3 bases are TGTGCCAGCTCACCACGGGAAGCTCGCGTTGAAAAACTGTTTTTT. Translating it yields CASSPREARVEKLFF. Supplemented by reference TRBV18 and TRBJ1-4, the full variable domain reads NAGVMQNPRHLVRRRGQEARLRCSPMKGHSHVYWYRQLPEEGLKFMVYLQKENIIDESGMPKERFSAEFPKEGPSILRIQQVVRGDSAAYFCASSPREARVEKLFFGSGTQLSVL.

This clone was seen ten or more times. This chain links TRBV28 with TRBJ1-5; TRBD1 agrees at 10 bases. Germline V CDR1 and CDR2: MDHEN, SYDVKM. The J segment lost 2 bases and the V segment lost 5 bases, leaving 9 bases of the junction unmatched. The CDR3 sequence is 17 residues long. CDR3 region: CASSPRQGALGNQPQHF. In DNA form, the CDR3 reads TGTGCCAGCAGTCCCAGACAGGGGGCTTTGGGCAATCAGCCCCAGCATTTT.

The chain has TRBV15 and TRBJ2-2; TRBD2 is a possible D gene (5 bases). Germline CDR1 and CDR2: LNHNV and YYDKDF (reference sequence). The CDR3 covers 16 residues. V lost 0 bases and J lost 7, with 15 bases in between. The CDR3 DNA sequence: TGTGCCACCAGCAGAGAACCGGGAACCAAGTACGGGGAGCTGTTTTTT. It is translated as CATSREPGTKYGELFF.

The chain couples TRBV7-2 to TRBJ1-3, with 8 bases identical to TRBD1. CDR1 and CDR2 from the germline V gene are SGHTA and FQGNSA. The CDR3 has 16 residues. V shed 5 bases and J 4 bases; nucleotides not matched to a gene: 10. CDR3 sequence (DNA): TGTGCCAGCAGCATTCTAGGACAGGGATACGGAAACACCATATATTTT. Its protein product is CASSILGQGYGNTIYF.

The rearrangement links TRBV5-1 to TRBJ1-5; no definite D call. CDR3 length equals 14 residues. Trimming shortened V by 4 bases and J by 4 bases, and 12 bases separated the two germline ends. Looked up from germline, CDR1 is SGHRS and CDR2 is YFSETQ. The DNA of the CDR3 is TGCGCCAGCAGCCCGACGGGCCCAAATCAGCCCCAGCATTTT. Its protein product is CASSPTGPNQPQHF.

The chain joins TRBV27 to TRBJ2-7; 8 nucleotides align to TRBD2. This CDR3 is built from 15 residues. J was trimmed by 2 bases and V by 3 bases; bases with no gene match: 6. The germline CDR1 and CDR2 sequences are MNHEY and SMNVEV (reference sequence). This CDR3 reads CASSFVAGLAYEQYF. In DNA form, the CDR3 reads TGTGCCAGCAGTTTTGTAGCGGGGCTTGCCTACGAGCAGTACTTC.

This clone was counted a few times. J is TRBJ2-2 and V is TRBV10-1; D is perhaps TRBD2 (6 bases). The CDR3 covers 13 residues. Trimming pared 11 bases from V and 3 bases from J, leaving 13 bases between. Looked up from germline, CDR1 is WNHNN and CDR2 is SYGVQD (reference sequence). The CDR3 DNA reads TGCGCCGTCGGGGGTCTTGACACCGGGGAGCTGTTTTTT. Its translation: CAVGGLDTGELFF.

The J gene is TRBJ1-1, the V gene TRBV7-2; 8 positions agree with TRBD1. Trimming at V came to 6 bases and at J to 3 bases, leaving 9 bases not matched to a gene. Germline V gene sequence: CDR1 SGHTA, CDR2 FQGNSA. The CDR3 spans 15 residues. CDR3 protein: CASRDSQGGYTEAFF. Written as DNA, the CDR3 is TGTGCCAGCAGAGATTCACAGGGGGGATACACTGAAGCTTTCTTT.

The rearrangement links TRBV5-1 to TRBJ2-5; 7 bases match TRBD2. J gave up 3 bases and V 4 bases, and 6 bases lay outside the gene matches. CDR3 length: 14 residues. The germline gives CDR1 SGHRS, CDR2 YFSETQ. The CDR3 sequence: CASSPLRGEETQYF. The CDR3 nucleotides read TGCGCCAGCAGCCCTCTCCGGGGGGAAGAGACCCAGTACTTC.

This chain uses TRBV19 with TRBJ1-4; TRBD1 matches at 7 bases. The J segment lost 6 bases and the V segment lost 7 bases, leaving 5 bases of the junction unmatched. Germline CDR1 is LNHDA and CDR2 is SQIVND (reference sequence). CDR3 length: 13 amino acids. CDR3 region: CASTRQGDEKLFF. The CDR3 DNA reads as TGTGCCAGTACAAGACAGGGAGATGAAAAACTGTTTTTT.

The V and J genes are TRBV5-5 and TRBJ2-1; D is unclear. CDR3 size: 14 residues. V lost 1 base, J lost 8 bases, and 13 bases lay in between. The germline CDR1 and CDR2 sequences are SGHKS and YYEKEE (reference sequence). The CDR3, as DNA: TGTGCCAGCAGCTTGTTTGTTGGAAGCTATGAGCAGTTCTTC. The encoded protein is CASSLFVGSYEQFF.